The present entry profiles one TCR beta chain with its context. The data are from a study of cytomegalovirus exposure and HLA in healthy donors. The PCR contained 60 Vbeta and 13 Jbeta primers. Repertoires were generated with immunoSEQ multiplex PCR, while TCRdb's copy carries only in-frame clones and drops some. The sample has around 200,000 clones; roughly four fifths are singletons. The ends lost 4 bases at V and 4 bases at J; junction bases unmatched: 4. Germline V gives CDR1 MNHNY, CDR2 SVGAGI (reference sequence). The CDR3 is made up of 15 amino acids. The receptor was isolated from a woman aged 30 to 39 in good health and CMV-seropositive. The V gene is TRBV6-6, the J gene TRBJ2-3, with 11 bases aligning to TRBD2. The sequenced material came from PBMCs. CDR3 nucleotide sequence: TGTGCCAGCAGTTTACTAGCGGGAGTGGCAGATACGCAGTATTTT. Protein: CASSLLAGVADTQYF.